This T cell receptor (beta chain) was sequenced for a study of blood T cell repertoires in COVID-19. Trimming removed 1 base from V and 5 bases from J; junction bases left unmatched: 3. The length of the CDR3 is 15 residues. The germline gives CDR1 SGHRS, CDR2 YFSETQ. The repertoire was sequenced with immunoSEQ multiplex PCR; TCRdb's copy has only in-frame clones and lacks some. Among roughly 250,000 clones, approximately 87% were seen once, and the ten largest hold approximately 12%. The rearrangement links TRBV5-1 to TRBJ2-3, with 11 nucleotides matching TRBD2. Sample: peripheral blood. This TCR derives from a woman aged 30 to 39 with COVID-19, enrolled during active disease. DNA for the CDR3: TGCGCCAGCAGCTTGACTAGCGGGGGACGAGATACGCAGTATTTT. This codes for CASSLTSGGRDTQYF.